This T cell receptor beta chain was captured in a study of T cell repertoires in cytomegalovirus infection. Study background: Indications came from public TCR beta signatures; they pointed to CMV infection and to a matching HLA type.

V shed 3 bases and J shed 2 bases, with 17 bases lying between them. CDR3 length equals 17 residues. Germline V CDR1 and CDR2: SEHNR, FQNEAQ (reference sequence). Findings and limits, study-wide: In two of eight donors, the top clonotype was HLA-C-restricted CMV-specific. Pooled public TCR beta family frequency picked out CMV carriers with the relevant HLA.

This clonotype has more than one count but fewer than ten. Its antigen is undetermined. TCRdb independently ran MiXCR on the reads; one entry per CDR3 protein. This table holds around 260,000 distinct CDR3 sequences, approximately 10% found once. Sequenced sample: PBMCs. The chain has TRBV7-9 and TRBJ1-3; D perhaps matches TRBD1 (6 bases). The clonotype comes from a human donor in good health (CMV status not recorded). Some clones in this sample may be carry-over from other donors' samples. Written as DNA, the CDR3 is TGTGCCAGCAGCTTCTCCTCGTTTGGGACACCTGGAAACACCATATATTTT. Amino acid sequence: CASSFSSFGTPGNTIYF. The whole variable domain, filled in from reference TRBV7-9 and TRBJ1-3, reads DTGVSQNPRHKITKRGQNVTFRCDPISEHNRLYWYRQTLGQGPEFLTYFQNEAQLEKSRLLSDRFSAERPKGSFSTLEIQRTEQGDSAMYLCASSFSSFGTPGNTIYFGEGSWLTVV.